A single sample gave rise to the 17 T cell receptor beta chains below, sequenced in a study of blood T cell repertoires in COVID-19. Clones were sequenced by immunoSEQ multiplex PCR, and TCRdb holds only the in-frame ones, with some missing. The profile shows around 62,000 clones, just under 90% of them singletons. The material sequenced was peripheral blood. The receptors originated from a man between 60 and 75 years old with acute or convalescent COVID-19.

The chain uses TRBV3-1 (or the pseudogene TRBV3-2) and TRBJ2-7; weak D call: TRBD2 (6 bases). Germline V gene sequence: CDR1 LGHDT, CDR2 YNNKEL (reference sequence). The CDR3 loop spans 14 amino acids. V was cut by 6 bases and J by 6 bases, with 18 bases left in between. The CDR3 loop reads CASRLPGLVGEQYF. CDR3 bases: TGTGCCAGCAGACTTCCGGGACTCGTGGGCGAGCAGTACTTC.

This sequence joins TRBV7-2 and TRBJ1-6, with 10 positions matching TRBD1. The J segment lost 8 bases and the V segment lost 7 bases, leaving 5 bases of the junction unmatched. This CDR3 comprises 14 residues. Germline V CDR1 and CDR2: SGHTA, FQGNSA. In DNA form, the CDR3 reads TGTGCCAGCATCCCGGGACAGGGGTATTCACCCCTCCACTTT. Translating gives CASIPGQGYSPLHF.

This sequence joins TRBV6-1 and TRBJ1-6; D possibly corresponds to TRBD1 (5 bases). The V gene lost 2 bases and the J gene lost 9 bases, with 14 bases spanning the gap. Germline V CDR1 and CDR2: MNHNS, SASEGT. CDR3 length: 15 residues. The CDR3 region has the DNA TGTGCCAGCAGTGAAAGGGGCCCGCTCGGTTCACCCCTCCACTTT. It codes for CASSERGPLGSPLHF.

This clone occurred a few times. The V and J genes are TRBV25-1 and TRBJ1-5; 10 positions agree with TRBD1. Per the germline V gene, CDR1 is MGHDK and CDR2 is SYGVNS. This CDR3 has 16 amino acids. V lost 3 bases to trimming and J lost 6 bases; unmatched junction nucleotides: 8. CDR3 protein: CASSESGTGVGQPQHF. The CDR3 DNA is TGTGCCAGCAGTGAGTCCGGGACAGGGGTGGGTCAGCCCCAGCATTTT.

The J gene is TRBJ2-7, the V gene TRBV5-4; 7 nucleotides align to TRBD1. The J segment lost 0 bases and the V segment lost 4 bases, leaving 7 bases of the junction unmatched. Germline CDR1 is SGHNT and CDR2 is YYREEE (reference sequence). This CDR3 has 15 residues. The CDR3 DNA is TGTGCCAGCAGCCCCCGGGACAGCATCTCCTACGAGCAGTACTTC. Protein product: CASSPRDSISYEQYF. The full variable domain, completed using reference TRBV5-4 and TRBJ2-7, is ETGVTQSPTHLIKTRGQQVTLRCSSQSGHNTVSWYQQALGQGPQFIFQYYREEENGRGNFPPRFSGLQFPNYSSELNVNALELDDSALYLCASSPRDSISYEQYFGPGTRLTVT.

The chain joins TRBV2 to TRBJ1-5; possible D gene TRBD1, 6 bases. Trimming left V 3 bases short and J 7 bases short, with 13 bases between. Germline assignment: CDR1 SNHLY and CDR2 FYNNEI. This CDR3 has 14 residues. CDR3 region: CASSEGAAGQPQHF. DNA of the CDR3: TGTGCCAGCAGTGAGGGGGCAGCGGGGCAGCCCCAGCATTTT.

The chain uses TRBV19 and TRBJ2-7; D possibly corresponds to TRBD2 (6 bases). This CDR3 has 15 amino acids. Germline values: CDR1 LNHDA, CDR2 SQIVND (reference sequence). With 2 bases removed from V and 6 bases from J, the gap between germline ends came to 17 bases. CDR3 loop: CASSILTGVLSEQYF. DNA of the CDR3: TGTGCCAGTAGTATACTAACGGGGGTTTTGTCCGAGCAGTACTTC.

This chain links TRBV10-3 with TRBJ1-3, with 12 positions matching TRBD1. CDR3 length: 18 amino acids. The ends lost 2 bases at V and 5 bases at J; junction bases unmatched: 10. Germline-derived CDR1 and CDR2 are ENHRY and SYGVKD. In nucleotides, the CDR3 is TGTGCCATCAGTGAGCAAAGAGCCGGGACAGGGGGCAGAAACACCATATATTTT. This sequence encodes CAISEQRAGTGGRNTIYF.

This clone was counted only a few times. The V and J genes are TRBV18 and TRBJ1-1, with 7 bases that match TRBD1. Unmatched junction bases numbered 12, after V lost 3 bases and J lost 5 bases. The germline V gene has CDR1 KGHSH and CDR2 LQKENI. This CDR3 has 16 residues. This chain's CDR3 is CASSPTDRAQWTEAFF. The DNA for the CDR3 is TGTGCCAGCTCACCCACAGACAGGGCACAGTGGACTGAAGCTTTCTTT.

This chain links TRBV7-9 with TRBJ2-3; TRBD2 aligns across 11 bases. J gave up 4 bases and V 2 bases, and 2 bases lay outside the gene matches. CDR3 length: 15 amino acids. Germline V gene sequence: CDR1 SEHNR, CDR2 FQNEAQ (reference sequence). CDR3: CASSLLAGGSDTQYF. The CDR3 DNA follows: TGTGCCAGCAGCTTACTAGCGGGAGGTTCAGATACGCAGTATTTT.

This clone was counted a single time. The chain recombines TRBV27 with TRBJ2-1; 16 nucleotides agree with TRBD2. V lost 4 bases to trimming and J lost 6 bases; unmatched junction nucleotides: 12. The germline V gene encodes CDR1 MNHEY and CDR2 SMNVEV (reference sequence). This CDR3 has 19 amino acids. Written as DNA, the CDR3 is TGTGCCAGCAGTTCATCGGGACTAGCGGGAGGGCCAAAATCCAATGAGCAGTTCTTC. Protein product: CASSSSGLAGGPKSNEQFF.

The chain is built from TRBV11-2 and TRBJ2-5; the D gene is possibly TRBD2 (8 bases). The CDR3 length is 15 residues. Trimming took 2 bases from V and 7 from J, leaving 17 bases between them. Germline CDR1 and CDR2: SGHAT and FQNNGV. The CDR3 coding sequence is TGTGCCAGCAGCTTATCAGGGACAGCGGGAGCGACCCAGTACTTC. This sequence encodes CASSLSGTAGATQYF.

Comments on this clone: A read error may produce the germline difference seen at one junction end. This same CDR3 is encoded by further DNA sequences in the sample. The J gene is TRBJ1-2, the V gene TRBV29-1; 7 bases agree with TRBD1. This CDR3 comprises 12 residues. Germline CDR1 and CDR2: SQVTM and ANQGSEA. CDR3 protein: CSAGQDDYGYTF. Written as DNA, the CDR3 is TGCAGCGCCGGACAGGATGACTATGGCTATACCTTC.

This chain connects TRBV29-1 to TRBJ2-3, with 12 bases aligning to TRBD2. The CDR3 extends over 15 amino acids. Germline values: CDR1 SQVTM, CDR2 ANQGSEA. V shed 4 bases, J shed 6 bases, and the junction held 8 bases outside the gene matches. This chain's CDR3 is CSVATSGSLKDTQYF. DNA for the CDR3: TGCAGCGTTGCGACTAGCGGGAGCCTCAAGGATACGCAGTATTTT.

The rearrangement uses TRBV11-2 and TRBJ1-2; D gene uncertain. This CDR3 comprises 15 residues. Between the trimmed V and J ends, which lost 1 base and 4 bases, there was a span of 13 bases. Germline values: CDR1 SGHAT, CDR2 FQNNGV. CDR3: CASSLGADFLYGYTF. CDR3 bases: TGTGCCAGCAGCTTAGGAGCGGATTTTCTCTATGGCTACACCTTC.

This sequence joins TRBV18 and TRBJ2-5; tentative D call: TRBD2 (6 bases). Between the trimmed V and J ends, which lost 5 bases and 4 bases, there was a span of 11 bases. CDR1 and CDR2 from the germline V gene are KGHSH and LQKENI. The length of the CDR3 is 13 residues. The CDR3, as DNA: TGTGCCAGCTCATCCCGGCGGGGAGAGACCCAGTACTTC. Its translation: CASSSRRGETQYF.

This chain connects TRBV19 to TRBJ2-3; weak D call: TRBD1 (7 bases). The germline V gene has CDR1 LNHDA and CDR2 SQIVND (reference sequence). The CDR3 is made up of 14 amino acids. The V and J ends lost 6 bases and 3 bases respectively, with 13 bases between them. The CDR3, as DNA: TGTGCCAGTAGATCGACAGGGAGGACAGATACGCAGTATTTT. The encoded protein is CASRSTGRTDTQYF. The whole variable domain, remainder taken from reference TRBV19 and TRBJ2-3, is DGGITQSPKYLFRKEGQNVTLSCEQNLNHDAMYWYRQDPGQGLRLIYYSQIVNDFQKGDIAEGYSVSREKKESFPLTVTSAQKNPTAFYLCASRSTGRTDTQYFGPGTRLTVL.